Below, one T cell receptor beta chain is given with its context. This receptor's antigen is unknown. One base away there is no much larger clone; base qualities are not given. This sample was included in a study of blood T cell repertoires in COVID-19 (dated by TCRdb to the early 2020s). Some background on the complete study: Samples covering the acute and convalescent phases of COVID-19 were provided by collaborators in the United States, Italy and Spain. The prospective study material was composed of cDNA or gDNA derived from T cells, B-cell-depleted T cells, or PBMCs. The dataset comprised deeply sampled blood TCRbeta repertoires from subjects exposed to, actively infected with, or recovered from COVID-19. The repertoires were released in a freely available public database intended as a resource for research on the immune response to SARS-CoV-2. Samples were obtained from the ongoing ImmuneRACE study (first 160 participants) and from 1,254 subjects provided by 6 global collaborators. Nearly every sample came with metadata listing a de-identified subject ID, COVID-19 status, age in years and sex. HLA class I and class II types, where available, came from metadata supplied by the sample provider rather than from assay-based typing. Paper-wide results and their limitations: How much clinical and demographic metadata was included differed by source and by participant, and the metadata was provided uncurated.

TCRbeta CDR3 regions were amplified from genomic DNA by means of the immunoSEQ Assay, a bias-controlled multiplex PCR. The original pipeline was this. Nucleated cell counts per sample were estimated from amplification of reference gene primers within the assay. Sequence reads were collapsed and filtered to measure the absolute abundance of every unique TCRbeta CDR3 rearrangement. For each sample, productive Simpson clonality was calculated as the square root of Simpson's diversity index across productive rearrangements. TCRdb took this table from immuneACCESS and kept in-frame rearrangements with V and J called. Such tables lack part of the clones; where checked against another copy, unresolved V genes explain under half of the gap, and the rest is unexplained. That table furnishes V, J and clone size, whereas the DNA furnished D and trimming. The sample data list 200,000 to 250,000 clones, and roughly 82% of these were observed just once. The ten largest make up roughly 1.4% of the sample.

Based on the germline V gene, the CDR1 and CDR2 sequences are SGHTS and YDEGEE. Spanning cysteine to phenylalanine, the CDR3 consists of 16 amino acids. The sequence is cut down to CDR3 DNA, 48 bases in frame from base 1. V was cut back by 0 bases and J by 0 bases, leaving a gap of 9 bases between them. Samples from volunteer blood donors who had recovered from COVID-19 were contributed by a second Seattle source. Each collaborating institution followed its own protocols to collect whole blood in K2EDTA tubes. For TCRbeta analysis, collaborator samples were shipped as frozen whole blood, as isolated PBMCs, or as DNA extracted from either sample type.

Sequencing was performed on peripheral blood. This receptor was identified in a middle-aged woman who had recovered from COVID-19. The chain is assembled from TRBV5-8 and TRBJ1-4, and perhaps TRBD1 as D gene, on 5 matching bases. The CDR3 loop reads CASSLGQTTTNEKLFF. The DNA sequence reads TGTGCCAGCAGCTTGGGACAGACCACAACTAATGAAAAACTGTTTTTT.